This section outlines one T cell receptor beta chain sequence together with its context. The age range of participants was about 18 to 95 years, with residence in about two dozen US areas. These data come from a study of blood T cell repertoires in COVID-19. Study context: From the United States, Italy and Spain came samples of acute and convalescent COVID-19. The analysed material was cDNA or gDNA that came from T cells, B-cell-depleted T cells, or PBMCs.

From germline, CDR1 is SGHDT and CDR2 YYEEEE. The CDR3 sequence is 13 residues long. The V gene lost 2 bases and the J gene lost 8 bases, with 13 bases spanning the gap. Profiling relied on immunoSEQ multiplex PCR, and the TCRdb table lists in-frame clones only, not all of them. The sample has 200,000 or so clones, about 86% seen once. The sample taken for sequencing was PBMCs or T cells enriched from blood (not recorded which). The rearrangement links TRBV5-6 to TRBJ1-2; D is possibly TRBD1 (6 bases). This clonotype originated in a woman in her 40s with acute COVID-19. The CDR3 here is CASSFQGRAGYTF. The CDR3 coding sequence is TGTGCCAGCAGCTTTCAGGGGAGAGCCGGCTACACCTTC.